The next 16 T cell receptor beta chains were all read from a single sample in a study of cytomegalovirus exposure and HLA in healthy donors. This PCR relied on a set of 60 Vbeta primers and 13 Jbeta primers. Repertoires were generated with immunoSEQ multiplex PCR, while TCRdb's copy carries only in-frame clones and drops some. This sample's table reports about 65,000 clones. Sequencing used PBMCs. All receptors derive from a boy between 10 and 17 years old in good health and CMV-seronegative.

The rearrangement links TRBV6-1 to TRBJ1-1; perhaps TRBD1 as D (5 bases). Trimming took 7 bases from V and 1 from J, leaving 16 bases between them. Germline-derived CDR1 and CDR2 are MNHNS and SASEGT. This CDR3 spans 15 amino acids. The chain's CDR3 is CASIPSQGWNTEAFF. The CDR3, as DNA: TGTGCCAGCATTCCGTCCCAGGGTTGGAACACTGAAGCTTTCTTT.

The V call is TRBV7-9, the J call TRBJ1-5, with D perhaps TRBD1 (6 bases). The CDR3 has 15 residues. V was trimmed by 1 base and J by 3 bases, leaving 10 bases between them. Germline CDR1 and CDR2: SEHNR and FQNEAQ (reference sequence). CDR3 region: CASSLGQGLNQPQHF. CDR3 bases: TGTGCCAGCAGCTTAGGGCAGGGGCTCAATCAGCCCCAGCATTTT. The entire variable domain, with the rest obtained from reference TRBV7-9 and TRBJ1-5, is as follows: DTGVSQNPRHKITKRGQNVTFRCDPISEHNRLYWYRQTLGQGPEFLTYFQNEAQLEKSRLLSDRFSAERPKGSFSTLEIQRTEQGDSAMYLCASSLGQGLNQPQHFGDGTRLSIL.

The chain joins TRBV6-1 to TRBJ2-7; D is perhaps TRBD1 (6 bases). Trimming pared 3 bases from V and 0 bases from J, leaving 12 bases between. This CDR3 comprises 15 residues. CDR1 and CDR2 (germline): MNHNS, SASEGT. The CDR3 loop is CASSDWGQASYEQYF. The DNA for the CDR3 is TGTGCCAGCAGTGACTGGGGGCAAGCCTCCTACGAGCAGTACTTC.

This chain joins TRBV27 and TRBJ1-4; 8 positions match TRBD1. Germline V gene lookup returns CDR1 MNHEY and CDR2 SMNVEV (reference sequence). V shed 6 bases and J 7 bases; nucleotides not matched to a gene: 7. This CDR3 comprises 14 residues. The CDR3 DNA follows: TGTGCCAGCAGCCCCAGGGGGCAGGGTGAAAAACTGTTTTTT. It encodes CASSPRGQGEKLFF.

This clone registers medium-sized by frequency. This chain joins TRBV27 and TRBJ2-7; 10 nucleotides match TRBD2. Germline V gene data show CDR1 as MNHEY and CDR2 as SMNVEV (reference sequence). The CDR3 runs to 14 residues. The junction had 4 bases not matched to a gene; V was cut back by 1 base and J by 7 bases. The CDR3 DNA reads TGTGCCAGCAGTTTATTGGGACTAGCGAATGAGCAGTACTTC. Its protein product is CASSLLGLANEQYF.

The chain employs TRBV30 and TRBJ2-1; no clear D gene. Per the germline V gene, CDR1 is GTSNPN and CDR2 is SVGIG (reference sequence). The V end lost 7 bases, the J end lost 5 bases, and 15 bases lay between the germline ends. This CDR3 has 13 amino acids. CDR3 sequence reads: CALRDWQDNEQFF. The CDR3 nucleotides read TGTGCCTTGCGAGACTGGCAAGACAATGAGCAGTTCTTC. The whole variable domain, filled in from reference TRBV30 and TRBJ2-1, reads SQTIHQWPATLVQPVGSPLSLECTVEGTSNPNLYWYRQAAGRGLQLLFYSVGIGQISSEVPQNLSASRPQDRQFILSSKKLLLSDSGFYLCALRDWQDNEQFFGPGTRLTVL.

The V and J genes are TRBV7-2 and TRBJ2-4, with TRBD1 matching 10 bases. Germline assignment: CDR1 SGHTA and CDR2 FQGNSA. There are 15 residues in the CDR3. Germline trimming cut 6 bases from V and 3 bases from J; bases unmatched to any gene: 5. CDR3 sequence: CASSRQGAVKNIQYF. CDR3 coding DNA: TGTGCCAGCAGTAGACAGGGGGCAGTCAAAAACATTCAGTACTTC.

The chain carries TRBV4-1 and TRBJ1-5; D not certain. Germline-derived CDR1 and CDR2 are MGHRA and YSYEKL. V was cut by 4 bases and J by 3 bases, with 10 bases left in between. This CDR3 is built from 14 residues. The CDR3 region is CASSLGGLNQPQHF. CDR3 in DNA: TGCGCCAGCAGCCTCGGCGGTCTCAATCAGCCCCAGCATTTT.

V gene TRBV7-6 combines with J gene TRBJ1-1; D unresolved. The germline V gene encodes CDR1 SGHVS and CDR2 FNYEAQ. V was pared by 0 bases and J by 4 bases, with 6 bases between. The CDR3 has 13 residues. The DNA of the CDR3 is TGTGCCAGCAGCTTAGCGGAGGGCACTGAAGCTTTCTTT. It translates to CASSLAEGTEAFF.

The rearrangement joins TRBV19 to TRBJ1-5; D might be TRBD1 (5 bases). The CDR3 is 18 amino acids. Per the germline V gene, CDR1 is LNHDA and CDR2 is SQIVND (reference sequence). Between the trimmed V and J ends, which lost 1 base and 6 bases, there was a span of 22 bases. The CDR3: CASSIVLPGYRMGQPQHF. The CDR3 bases are TGTGCCAGTAGTATAGTTTTACCTGGCTACAGGATGGGTCAGCCCCAGCATTTT. Variable domain in full (rest from reference TRBV19 and TRBJ1-5): DGGITQSPKYLFRKEGQNVTLSCEQNLNHDAMYWYRQDPGQGLRLIYYSQIVNDFQKGDIAEGYSVSREKKESFPLTVTSAQKNPTAFYLCASSIVLPGYRMGQPQHFGDGTRLSIL.

This sequence joins TRBV7-2 and TRBJ2-6; D not certain. V shed 3 bases and J shed 3 bases, with 3 bases lying between them. The CDR3 totals 13 residues. The germline V gene encodes CDR1 SGHTA and CDR2 FQGNSA. This chain's CDR3 is CASSFFGANVLTF. The CDR3 DNA reads as TGTGCCAGCAGCTTCTTTGGGGCCAACGTCCTGACTTTC.

The chain joins TRBV9 to TRBJ2-7; TRBD1 aligns across 9 bases. Unmatched junction bases numbered 10, after V lost 3 bases and J lost 6 bases. The CDR3 spans 15 residues. CDR1 and CDR2 (germline): SGDLS, YYNGEE. Here the CDR3 reads CASSGAGTGSTEQYF. DNA for the CDR3: TGTGCCAGCAGCGGCGCCGGGACAGGGTCTACCGAGCAGTACTTC.

This chain links TRBV20-1 with TRBJ2-5; D not certain. The J call may be incorrect, as the DNA end agrees better with TRBJ2-7. Germline CDR1 is DFQATT and CDR2 is SNEGSKA (reference sequence). The CDR3 consists of 11 residues. The CDR3 reads CRDTVTYEQYF. CDR3 coding DNA: TGCAGAGACACAGTGACCTACGAGCAGTACTTC.

The chain employs TRBV19 and TRBJ1-1, with D hard to call. V lost 7 bases and J 1 base, leaving 16 bases between the germline ends. This CDR3 region has 15 residues. Germline CDR1 LNHDA, CDR2 SQIVND (reference sequence). The CDR3 here is CASTINFRGNTEAFF. The CDR3 nucleotides are TGTGCCAGTACCATTAACTTTCGGGGGAACACTGAAGCTTTCTTT. Drawing the rest from reference TRBV19 and TRBJ1-1, the complete variable domain is DGGITQSPKYLFRKEGQNVTLSCEQNLNHDAMYWYRQDPGQGLRLIYYSQIVNDFQKGDIAEGYSVSREKKESFPLTVTSAQKNPTAFYLCASTINFRGNTEAFFGQGTRLTVV.

V usage is TRBV9 and J usage is TRBJ1-1; D is unresolved. This CDR3 is built from 16 residues. Germline values: CDR1 SGDLS, CDR2 YYNGEE. V lost 6 bases and J 1 base, leaving 19 bases between the germline ends. The CDR3 coding sequence is TGTGCCAGCACCCTCGGAACCGGGAGTGGGAACACTGAAGCTTTCTTT. This codes for CASTLGTGSGNTEAFF.

In nucleotides, the CDR3 is TGTGCCAGCAGACCCGGGGGGGCTTCCTACGAGCAGTACTTC. Its translation is CASRPGGASYEQYF. The chain joins TRBV5-4 to TRBJ2-7; TRBD2 aligns across 8 bases. Germline V gene lookup returns CDR1 SGHNT and CDR2 YYREEE (reference sequence). J gave up 1 base and V 5 bases, and 5 bases lay outside the gene matches. The CDR3 runs to 14 residues. Supplemented by reference TRBV5-4 and TRBJ2-7, the full variable domain reads ETGVTQSPTHLIKTRGQQVTLRCSSQSGHNTVSWYQQALGQGPQFIFQYYREEENGRGNFPPRFSGLQFPNYSSELNVNALELDDSALYLCASRPGGASYEQYFGPGTRLTVT.